A single sample is the source of the 31 T cell receptor beta chains below, sequenced in a study of blood T cell repertoires in COVID-19. The data were produced by immunoSEQ multiplex PCR, yet TCRdb's version contains in-frame clones alone and is incomplete. Of approximately 160,000 clones listed, 80% to 85% are singletons. Sample: peripheral blood. These receptor sequences come from a man aged 18 to 29 with active or convalescent COVID-19.

The chain joins TRBV24-1 to TRBJ1-5, with 9 bases matching TRBD1. CDR3 length: 16 residues. Per the germline V gene, CDR1 is KGHDR and CDR2 is SFDVKD. Germline trimming cut 3 bases from V and 0 bases from J; bases unmatched to any gene: 2. The CDR3 loop reads CATSDGTGYSNQPQHF. CDR3 nucleotides: TGTGCCACCAGTGATGGGACAGGGTATAGCAATCAGCCCCAGCATTTT.

The rearrangement joins TRBV5-1 to TRBJ2-5; TRBD2 might be the D (5 bases). The CDR3 is 16 residues long. Germline values: CDR1 SGHRS, CDR2 YFSETQ. The germline V and J ends were trimmed by 0 bases and 5 bases, with 17 bases remaining between them. The CDR3 region has the DNA TGCGCCAGCAGCTTGGCCTTGACGGACTCCGGGGAGACCCAGTACTTC. Protein product: CASSLALTDSGETQYF.

The chain joins TRBV6-6 to TRBJ2-2, with D possibly being TRBD2 (6 bases). V was shortened by 5 bases and J by 0 bases, with 13 bases between the two germline ends. CDR3 length: 16 residues. Germline V gives CDR1 MNHNY, CDR2 SVGAGI (reference sequence). CDR3 DNA sequence: TGTGCCAGCAGTATTGGCGGGGCAGCGAACACCGGGGAGCTGTTTTTT. This encodes CASSIGGAANTGELFF.

The rearrangement links TRBV6-6 to TRBJ1-5; 10 positions agree with TRBD1. CDR3 length equals 16 residues. Per germline, CDR1 MNHNY and CDR2 SVGAGI (reference sequence). Trimming took 6 bases from V and 0 from J; bases not matched to a gene: 5. The CDR3 DNA reads TGTGCCAGCAGCTTCGGACAGGGGGGTAGCAATCAGCCCCAGCATTTT. Its translation: CASSFGQGGSNQPQHF.

The chain combines TRBV7-2 with TRBJ2-2; D gene ambiguous. The germline V and J ends were trimmed by 2 bases and 5 bases, with 12 bases remaining between them. The CDR3 contains 15 residues. Per the germline V gene, CDR1 is SGHTA and CDR2 is FQGNSA. As DNA, the CDR3 is TGTGCCAGCAGCTTATCCCTCGTCTCTACCGGGGAGCTGTTTTTT. It specifies CASSLSLVSTGELFF.

The V gene is TRBV5-6, the J gene TRBJ2-3; D gene ambiguous. Looked up from germline, CDR1 is SGHDT and CDR2 is YYEEEE. The CDR3 is 13 amino acids. Deletions cut 5 bases from V and 5 bases from J, with 12 bases between. This chain's CDR3 is CASRFILGDTQYF. The CDR3 nucleotides read TGTGCCAGCAGGTTCATACTCGGAGATACGCAGTATTTT.

This clone is a singleton in its sample. V usage is TRBV5-1 and J usage is TRBJ1-2; 7 nucleotides agree with TRBD1. With V trimmed by 2 bases and J by 1 base, 5 bases remained unmatched. The CDR3 has 15 amino acids. CDR1 and CDR2 (germline): SGHRS, YFSETQ. This chain's CDR3 is CASSFRDSINYGYTF. The CDR3 nucleotides are TGCGCCAGCAGCTTTCGGGACAGTATTAACTATGGCTACACCTTC.

This clone occurred once. This chain links TRBV19 with TRBJ1-3, with D uncertain. Germline CDR1 is LNHDA and CDR2 is SQIVND (reference sequence). The V and J ends lost 3 bases and 6 bases respectively, with 9 bases between them. This CDR3 is 13 amino acids long. The CDR3 is CASSMGSQNTIYF. The CDR3 nucleotides read TGTGCCAGTAGTATGGGCAGTCAAAACACCATATATTTT. The full variable domain, its missing parts supplied by reference TRBV19 and TRBJ1-3, is DGGITQSPKYLFRKEGQNVTLSCEQNLNHDAMYWYRQDPGQGLRLIYYSQIVNDFQKGDIAEGYSVSREKKESFPLTVTSAQKNPTAFYLCASSMGSQNTIYFGEGSWLTVV.

The V gene is TRBV6-5, the J gene TRBJ2-7; possibly TRBD1 for D (8 bases). The CDR3 loop spans 15 amino acids. Germline lookup yields CDR1 MNHEY and CDR2 SVGAGI. Trimming stripped 6 bases from V and 0 bases from J, with 15 bases between. The CDR3 coding sequence is TGTGCCAGCAGACTACAGGGGGGGAGCTCCTACGAGCAGTACTTC. The encoded protein is CASRLQGGSSYEQYF.

The chain combines TRBV5-6 with TRBJ2-7, with D perhaps TRBD1 (5 bases). The CDR3 covers 13 residues. V lost 2 bases, J lost 0 bases, and 6 bases lay in between. CDR1 is SGHDT and CDR2 is YYEEEE in the germline V gene. The CDR3 here is CASSLQASYEQYF. The CDR3 bases are TGTGCCAGCAGCTTACAGGCCTCCTACGAGCAGTACTTC.

The gene calls are TRBV6-5 and TRBJ1-1, with D tentatively TRBD1 (5 bases). The ends were cut back, 4 bases at V and 5 bases at J, with 11 bases in the middle. Germline V gene data show CDR1 as MNHEY and CDR2 as SVGAGI. The CDR3 length is 13 residues. The CDR3 loop is CASSSAGRTEAFF. In nucleotides, the CDR3 is TGTGCCAGCAGTTCGGCGGGGCGGACTGAAGCTTTCTTT.

The chain carries TRBV7-9 and TRBJ1-4, with unresolved D. Germline CDR1 and CDR2: SEHNR and FQNEAQ (reference sequence). V was shortened by 6 bases and J by 3 bases, with 17 bases between the two germline ends. There are 16 residues in the CDR3. The CDR3 coding sequence is TGTGCCAGCAGTTTCGGCGGGAGTTTCCCTAATGAAAAACTGTTTTTT. This translates into CASSFGGSFPNEKLFF.

The chain recombines TRBV5-1 with TRBJ1-3, with a tentative D call TRBD1 (6 bases). The V gene's germline CDR1 is SGHRS and CDR2 YFSETQ. The CDR3 spans 16 residues. V lost 1 base and J 0 bases, leaving 11 bases between the germline ends. The CDR3, as DNA: TGCGCCAGCAGCTTGTTTGGACAGACCTCTGGAAACACCATATATTTT. Translation: CASSLFGQTSGNTIYF.

The genes are TRBV6-5 and TRBJ1-4; tentative D call: TRBD1 (6 bases). With 9 bases removed from V and 1 base from J, the gap between germline ends came to 9 bases. There are 13 residues in the CDR3. Germline V CDR1 and CDR2: MNHEY, SVGAGI. The CDR3 region has the DNA TGTGCCAGTGAGACAGGAACTAATGAAAAACTGTTTTTT. This sequence encodes CASETGTNEKLFF.

V gene TRBV11-2 combines with J gene TRBJ2-5; 9 nucleotides line up with TRBD1. This CDR3 spans 16 amino acids. V was clipped by 5 bases and J by 5 bases; unmatched bases: 12. Germline values: CDR1 SGHAT, CDR2 FQNNGV. CDR3 DNA: TGTGCCAGCAGCCCTAGCCTGGGACAGGGCTTGGAGACCCAGTACTTC. Amino acids: CASSPSLGQGLETQYF.

To note about this clone: At one end, the junction sequence differs from germline, possibly due to a read error. The chain couples TRBV7-7 to TRBJ2-1, with a weak D call TRBD2 (6 bases). Germline CDR1 SSHAT, CDR2 FNYEAQ (reference sequence). The CDR3 loop spans 15 amino acids. CDR3 sequence (DNA): TGTGCTAGCAGCTTAGCGCGCGGAGGGTACAATGAGCAGTTCTTC. Translating gives CASSLARGGYNEQFF.

V and J are TRBV24-1 and TRBJ2-5; TRBD1 matches 10 bases. Germline lookup yields CDR1 KGHDR and CDR2 SFDVKD. V gave up 5 bases and J gave up 2 bases; unmatched junction bases: 7. CDR3 length equals 16 residues. This chain's CDR3 is CATSGTDRGLQETQYF. CDR3 in DNA: TGTGCCACCAGTGGGACCGACAGGGGGCTACAAGAGACCCAGTACTTC.

The gene calls are TRBV28 and TRBJ2-2; no clear D. In germline, CDR1 is MDHEN, CDR2 SYDVKM. Trimming left V 7 bases short and J 6 bases short, with 6 bases between. The CDR3 covers 11 residues. In DNA form, the CDR3 reads TGTGCCAGCACCTCGTCCGGGGAGCTGTTTTTT. It specifies CASTSSGELFF.

The rearrangement uses TRBV4-1 and TRBJ1-6; the match to TRBD1 covers 7 bases. Germline V gene sequence: CDR1 MGHRA, CDR2 YSYEKL. The V gene end was trimmed by 1 base and the J gene end by 3 bases; junction bases not matched to a gene: 6. This CDR3 spans 17 amino acids. The CDR3 bases are TGCGCCAGCAGCCAAGGCATCAGGGGGGACTATAATTCACCCCTCCACTTT. Its protein is CASSQGIRGDYNSPLHF.

This chain connects TRBV7-9 to TRBJ2-5; 8 bases agree with TRBD1. The junction had 9 bases not matched to a gene; V was cut back by 7 bases and J by 5 bases. The CDR3 has 14 residues. CDR1 is SEHNR and CDR2 is FQNEAQ in the germline V gene (reference sequence). The CDR3 nucleotides read TGTGCCAGCAACCGACAGGGGTATGGGGAGACCCAGTACTTC. As protein: CASNRQGYGETQYF.

The chain couples TRBV18 to TRBJ2-1, with TRBD1 identical over 7 bases. Germline V gene data show CDR1 as KGHSH and CDR2 as LQKENI. The CDR3 has 15 amino acids. V trimming: 3 bases; J trimming: 8 bases; junction bases outside the gene matches: 10. CDR3: CASSPDHRQGHEQFF. The CDR3 DNA reads TGTGCCAGCTCACCGGATCATCGACAGGGTCATGAGCAGTTCTTC.

The CDR3 DNA follows: TGTGCCAGCAGCCAAATGGGGGGGCTCGGTTCACCCCTCCACTTT. Translation: CASSQMGGLGSPLHF. This chain links TRBV3-1 (or the pseudogene TRBV3-2) with TRBJ1-6; tentatively, D is TRBD1 (6 bases). Trimming stripped 2 bases from V and 9 bases from J, with 14 bases between. The CDR3 runs to 15 residues. The germline gives CDR1 LGHDT, CDR2 YNNKEL (reference sequence).

The chain combines TRBV27 with TRBJ2-1, with TRBD2 matching 7 bases. Germline V gives CDR1 MNHEY, CDR2 SMNVEV (reference sequence). CDR3 length: 16 amino acids. The V gene end was trimmed by 5 bases and the J gene end by 0 bases; junction bases not matched to a gene: 7. CDR3 protein: CASSTRDYYSYNEQFF. The CDR3 DNA reads TGTGCCAGCAGTACCAGGGACTATTACTCCTACAATGAGCAGTTCTTC.

The V call is TRBV5-1, the J call TRBJ2-2; TRBD2 agrees at 9 bases. Germline V lookup: CDR1 SGHRS, CDR2 YFSETQ. The CDR3 extends over 16 amino acids. J lost 4 bases, V lost 0 bases, and 4 bases had no gene match. The CDR3 loop is CASSLVAGEGTGELFF. In DNA, the CDR3 is TGCGCCAGCAGCTTGGTAGCGGGAGAGGGCACCGGGGAGCTGTTTTTT.

The rearrangement uses TRBV19 and TRBJ2-2; 8 positions match TRBD2. In germline, CDR1 is LNHDA, CDR2 SQIVND (reference sequence). This CDR3 contains 16 residues. V lost 3 bases to trimming and J lost 1 base; unmatched junction nucleotides: 4. CDR3 sequence (DNA): TGTGCCAGTAGTATCGCAACTAGCGGGAACACCGGGGAGCTGTTTTTT. This encodes CASSIATSGNTGELFF.

V usage is TRBV2 and J usage is TRBJ1-1; the D gene is possibly TRBD1 (5 bases). The ends were cut back, 3 bases at V and 0 bases at J, with 17 bases in the middle. Per germline, CDR1 SNHLY and CDR2 FYNNEI. The CDR3 is 17 residues long. In DNA, the CDR3 is TGTGCCAGCAGTGATCAACAGGCAGGTTTGGTGAACACTGAAGCTTTCTTT. It yields the protein CASSDQQAGLVNTEAFF.

The rearrangement uses TRBV27 and TRBJ2-7; 10 positions match TRBD1. The CDR3 is 15 residues long. Germline CDR1 is MNHEY and CDR2 is SMNVEV (reference sequence). The trim removed 5 bases at V and 5 bases at J, leaving 9 bases unmatched. The CDR3 protein is CASSPATGGFHEQYF. CDR3 sequence (DNA): TGTGCCAGCAGTCCTGCGACAGGGGGCTTCCACGAGCAGTACTTC.

Here the CDR3 DNA reads TGCGCCAGCAGCCATAACAGGGGGCCGGACGGCTACACCTTC. Protein sequence: CASSHNRGPDGYTF. The chain uses TRBV4-3 and TRBJ1-2, with TRBD1 matching 9 bases. This CDR3 has 14 amino acids. Germline CDR1 LGHNA, CDR2 YSLEER. With 3 bases clipped from V and 8 bases from J, the junction kept 7 bases outside the gene matches.

The chain is built from TRBV9 and TRBJ2-1; 13 bases map to TRBD2. The CDR3 is 17 residues long. Losses at the gene ends were 3 bases for V and 8 bases for J; bases not matched to a gene: 11. The germline V gene has CDR1 SGDLS and CDR2 YYNGEE. The CDR3 is CASSAGTSGERWDEQFF. The CDR3, as DNA: TGTGCCAGCAGCGCGGGGACTAGCGGGGAGAGGTGGGATGAGCAGTTCTTC.

This clone occurred a few times. The chain has TRBV11-2 and TRBJ1-5, with no clear D. The CDR3 runs 15 residues. CDR1 is SGHAT, CDR2 FQNNGV, per germline. V lost 3 bases to trimming and J lost 6 bases, with 15 bases between them. CDR3 sequence (DNA): TGTGCCAGCAGCTTGAGTGACCGGGGTCGTCAGCCCCAGCATTTT. Protein sequence: CASSLSDRGRQPQHF.

The chain is built from TRBV28 and TRBJ1-1; 7 bases match TRBD1. This CDR3 has 14 residues. V trimming: 7 bases; J trimming: 5 bases; junction bases outside the gene matches: 10. Per germline, CDR1 MDHEN and CDR2 SYDVKM. The CDR3 spells CASTTDRVVTEAFF. The DNA for the CDR3 is TGTGCCAGCACCACAGACAGGGTGGTTACTGAAGCTTTCTTT.